Presented here are 29 T cell receptor beta chains from one specimen sequenced in a study of cytomegalovirus exposure and HLA in healthy donors. TCRdb's copy holds only in-frame clones and misses some; the assay was immunoSEQ multiplex PCR. The sample has 250,000 to 350,000 clones; 88% are singletons. The sequencing input was PBMCs. These TCRs come from a woman aged 18-35 years in good health and CMV-seronegative.

The rearrangement uses TRBV27 and TRBJ1-5; a possible D gene is TRBD1 (5 bases). Looked up from germline, CDR1 is MNHEY and CDR2 is SMNVEV (reference sequence). V shed 8 bases and J shed 5 bases, with 16 bases lying between them. The CDR3 runs 14 residues. CDR3 in DNA: TGTGCCAGCGGCTGGGGGGGAGAGGATCAGCCCCAGCATTTT. Amino acid sequence: CASGWGGEDQPQHF.

This chain links TRBV27 with TRBJ2-7; TRBD2 is a possible D gene (6 bases). Germline lookup yields CDR1 MNHEY and CDR2 SMNVEV (reference sequence). The CDR3 loop spans 14 amino acids. V dropped 3 bases and J dropped 3 bases, with 12 bases sitting between them. The CDR3 loop reads CASSLAGFYYEQYF. The CDR3 nucleotides read TGTGCCAGCAGTTTGGCGGGATTCTACTACGAGCAGTACTTC.

The chain uses TRBV27 and TRBJ2-7; TRBD2 matches 7 bases. After removal of 0 bases from V and 6 bases from J, the junction contained 8 bases not matched to a gene. Germline V gene sequence: CDR1 MNHEY, CDR2 SMNVEV (reference sequence). The CDR3 is 15 amino acids. Written as DNA, the CDR3 is TGTGCCAGCAGTTTATCTAGCGGGTTGGTCTTCGAGCAGTACTTC. Translating gives CASSLSSGLVFEQYF.

V is TRBV4-1 and J is TRBJ2-2, with D hard to call. V shed 0 bases and J shed 1 base, with 9 bases lying between them. Germline V gene sequence: CDR1 MGHRA, CDR2 YSYEKL. The CDR3 consists of 16 residues. The CDR3 here is CASSQDGLVNTGELFF. CDR3 coding DNA: TGCGCCAGCAGCCAAGATGGGCTTGTGAACACCGGGGAGCTGTTTTTT.

Notes on this clone: Other DNA sequences in the same sample also yield this CDR3. The genes are TRBV5-6 and TRBJ2-1; 7 bases map to TRBD1. The V segment lost 3 bases and the J segment 0 bases; nucleotides outside the gene matches: 0. The germline V gene encodes CDR1 SGHDT and CDR2 YYEEEE. There are 14 residues in the CDR3. CDR3 amino acids: CASSYRGSYNEQFF. The DNA of the CDR3 is TGTGCCAGCAGCTACAGGGGCTCCTACAATGAGCAGTTCTTC.

This clone was observed once. This chain links TRBV2 with TRBJ1-3; tentative D call: TRBD1 (5 bases). The CDR3 totals 14 residues. Germline lookup yields CDR1 SNHLY and CDR2 FYNNEI. Trimming took off 1 base at V and 8 bases at J, with 12 bases between the two ends. CDR3 in amino acids: CASSEGTWGDTIYF. The CDR3 DNA reads TGTGCCAGCAGTGAAGGGACCTGGGGGGACACCATATATTTT.

The rearrangement links TRBV6-6 to TRBJ2-7; TRBD2 matches 8 bases. Germline CDR1 and CDR2: MNHNY and SVGAGI (reference sequence). This CDR3 region has 13 residues. Trimming cost V 2 bases and J 4 bases; bases outside gene matches: 1. CDR3 residues: CASSYEREYEQYF. The CDR3 DNA follows: TGTGCCAGCAGTTACGAGCGGGAGTACGAGCAGTACTTC.

This clone occurred a few times. The V gene is TRBV6-5, the J gene TRBJ2-7; D uncertain. Per germline, CDR1 MNHEY and CDR2 SVGAGI. The CDR3 extends over 12 amino acids. Trimming shortened V by 5 bases and J by 2 bases, and 7 bases separated the two germline ends. CDR3 in amino acids: CASSPTTYEQYF. CDR3 coding DNA: TGTGCCAGCAGTCCCACTACCTACGAGCAGTACTTC.

The chain joins TRBV11-1 to TRBJ2-4; TRBD1 matches 8 bases. J gave up 1 base and V 5 bases, and 7 bases lay outside the gene matches. Germline V gives CDR1 SGHAT, CDR2 FQDESV (reference sequence). This CDR3 comprises 16 residues. In nucleotides, the CDR3 is TGTGCCAGCAGCCCGAGACAGGGGTGGGCCAAAAACATTCAGTACTTC. This translates into CASSPRQGWAKNIQYF.

This rearrangement joins TRBV28 to TRBJ2-2, with 13 positions matching TRBD2. Germline V lookup: CDR1 MDHEN, CDR2 SYDVKM. This CDR3 contains 17 residues. Trimming at V came to 1 base and at J to 6 bases, leaving 5 bases not matched to a gene. In DNA, the CDR3 is TGTGCCAGCAGTTTATTGGGACTAGCGGGATTAGCCGGGGAGCTGTTTTTT. Translation: CASSLLGLAGLAGELFF.

The table lists this clone with a count of one. Written as DNA, the CDR3 is TGCGCCAGCAGTGGAGCACGGACAGGGGGCGCGGCGGGCTACACCTTC. Its translation is CASSGARTGGAAGYTF. V gene TRBV10-2 combines with J gene TRBJ1-2, with TRBD1 matching 11 bases. CDR1 is WSHSY and CDR2 is SAAADI in the germline V gene. CDR3 length: 16 amino acids. Trimming cost V 4 bases and J 8 bases; bases outside gene matches: 12.

The sample holds one count of this clone. The chain uses TRBV13 and TRBJ2-2; D call uncertain. The CDR3 runs to 14 residues. Trimming took off 2 bases at V and 7 bases at J, with 11 bases between the two ends. Germline V CDR1 and CDR2: PRHDT, FYEKMQ (reference sequence). The CDR3 here is CASSLFLNSGELFF. The DNA of the CDR3 is TGTGCCAGCAGCTTATTCCTAAATAGCGGGGAGCTGTTTTTT.

The J gene is TRBJ1-2, the V gene TRBV11-2, with 7 bases fitting TRBD1. CDR1 is SGHAT, CDR2 FQNNGV, per germline. CDR3 length: 16 amino acids. V trimming: 3 bases; J trimming: 0 bases; junction bases outside the gene matches: 7. CDR3 in amino acids: CASSFGQVMSNYGYTF. The DNA of the CDR3 is TGTGCCAGCAGCTTCGGACAGGTCATGTCTAACTATGGCTACACCTTC.

Points on this clone: Other DNA sequences in the same sample also yield this CDR3. The V gene is TRBV27, the J gene TRBJ1-2, with 9 bases matching TRBD1. J gave up 4 bases and V 9 bases, and 21 bases lay outside the gene matches. In germline, CDR1 is MNHEY, CDR2 SMNVEV (reference sequence). The CDR3 runs 18 residues. The CDR3 sequence: CASSPSIRTGVPLYGYTF. Here the CDR3 DNA reads TGTGCCAGTAGTCCCTCTATTCGGACAGGGGTACCCCTCTATGGCTACACCTTC.

This clone was observed a handful of times. This sequence joins TRBV6-6 and TRBJ1-6, with TRBD1 identical over 9 bases. The CDR3 length is 15 residues. V trimming: 11 bases; J trimming: 10 bases; junction bases outside the gene matches: 15. CDR1 and CDR2 from the germline V gene are MNHNY and SVGAGI (reference sequence). The CDR3 loop reads CASRDRELAGSPLHF. Written as DNA, the CDR3 is TGTGCCTCCCGGGACAGGGAATTGGCAGGGTCACCCCTCCACTTT.

The chain is built from TRBV19 and TRBJ2-7; 7 positions agree with TRBD2. CDR1 is LNHDA and CDR2 is SQIVND in the germline V gene (reference sequence). V lost 6 bases to trimming and J lost 7 bases; unmatched junction nucleotides: 12. The length of the CDR3 is 14 residues. DNA for the CDR3: TGTGCCAGTAGCTTCCGGGGGGAAGAAAAAGAGCAGTACTTC. This sequence encodes CASSFRGEEKEQYF.

V is TRBV4-1 and J is TRBJ2-5, with D possibly being TRBD1 (5 bases). The CDR3 is made up of 19 amino acids. The germline V gene encodes CDR1 MGHRA and CDR2 YSYEKL. The V and J ends lost 0 bases and 5 bases respectively, with 25 bases between them. CDR3 nucleotides: TGCGCCAGCAGCCAAGATTATGTCGAGACAGTTGCATCCACGGAGACCCAGTACTTC. Its protein product is CASSQDYVETVASTETQYF.

This clone came up a few times. The chain carries TRBV11-3 and TRBJ1-3; D is ambiguous. Trimming shortened V by 2 bases and J by 0 bases, and 5 bases separated the two germline ends. Germline V gene sequence: CDR1 SGHNT, CDR2 YENEEA. The CDR3 is made up of 14 amino acids. CDR3 DNA sequence: TGTGCCAGCAGCTTAATCCACTCTGGAAACACCATATATTTT. Amino acid sequence: CASSLIHSGNTIYF. The full variable domain, in which reference TRBV11-3 and TRBJ1-3 provide the parts outside the CDR3, is EAGVVQSPRYKIIEKKQPVAFWCNPISGHNTLYWYLQNLGQGPELLIRYENEEAVDDSQLPKDRFSAERLKGVDSTLKIQPAELGDSAVYLCASSLIHSGNTIYFGEGSWLTVV.

The chain has TRBV7-6 and TRBJ2-2, with D maybe TRBD1 (6 bases). The V gene's germline CDR1 is SGHVS and CDR2 FNYEAQ. Trimming stripped 5 bases from V and 4 bases from J, with 11 bases between. The CDR3 extends over 14 amino acids. The CDR3 DNA is TGTGCCAGCAGCCCACAGGGACCCACCGGGGAGCTGTTTTTT. This sequence encodes CASSPQGPTGELFF.

This clone was recorded once. The chain combines TRBV6-5 with TRBJ2-1, with TRBD2 matching over 9 bases. The CDR3 is 15 amino acids. V was clipped by 1 base and J by 8 bases; unmatched bases: 6. Germline V gives CDR1 MNHEY, CDR2 SVGAGI. The CDR3 DNA sequence: TGTGCCAGCAGTTACTGGCGGGAGGGCCTAGATGAGCAGTTCTTC. Protein: CASSYWREGLDEQFF.

The J gene is TRBJ1-3, the V gene TRBV9, with a possible D match to TRBD1 (5 bases). Germline CDR1 is SGDLS and CDR2 is YYNGEE. The length of the CDR3 is 14 residues. Trimming took 4 bases from V and 8 from J, leaving 16 bases between them. CDR3 nucleotides: TGTGCCAGCAGCCTCTACCGGGACTTAGACACCATATATTTT. It is translated as CASSLYRDLDTIYF.

The rearrangement links TRBV11-2 to TRBJ1-1; 7 bases are shared with TRBD1. J lost 1 base, V lost 11 bases, and 7 bases had no gene match. From germline, CDR1 is SGHAT and CDR2 FQNNGV. This CDR3 comprises 13 residues. In DNA form, the CDR3 reads TGTGCCGGGCAACAGGGGACGAACACTGAAGCTTTCTTT. Protein product: CAGQQGTNTEAFF.

This clone was seen once. The J gene is TRBJ1-2, the V gene TRBV6-1; 8 bases agree with TRBD1. Germline V CDR1 and CDR2: MNHNS, SASEGT. The CDR3 has 18 residues. Germline trimming cut 0 bases from V and 6 bases from J; bases unmatched to any gene: 15. CDR3 sequence: CASSEAIWAGGVIDGYTF. The DNA for the CDR3 is TGTGCCAGCAGTGAAGCGATTTGGGCAGGGGGCGTCATCGATGGCTACACCTTC.

The V and J genes are TRBV5-1 and TRBJ2-5, with D possibly matching TRBD1 (5 bases). CDR1 is SGHRS and CDR2 is YFSETQ in the germline V gene. Trimming left V 0 bases short and J 5 bases short, with 17 bases between. The CDR3 consists of 16 residues. CDR3 coding DNA: TGCGCCAGCAGCTTGGTAGAGCCCGGACATCGGGAGACCCAGTACTTC. It codes for CASSLVEPGHRETQYF.

The V call is TRBV27, the J call TRBJ2-5; TRBD2 matches 14 bases. This CDR3 is built from 19 residues. Losses at the gene ends were 6 bases for V and 1 base for J; bases not matched to a gene: 13. Germline lookup yields CDR1 MNHEY and CDR2 SMNVEV (reference sequence). The CDR3 DNA follows: TGTGCCAGCAGGAAACGAAGACTAGCGGGAGGGCCAGGCCAAGAGACCCAGTACTTC. Translating gives CASRKRRLAGGPGQETQYF.

The V call is TRBV29-1, the J call TRBJ2-3; D perhaps matches TRBD2 (6 bases). Germline V gene sequence: CDR1 SQVTM, CDR2 ANQGSEA. This CDR3 spans 14 amino acids. Trimming pared 6 bases from V and 1 base from J, leaving 14 bases between. CDR3 nucleotides: TGCAGCGTCGCCCCGGGAGTGGGCACAGATACGCAGTATTTT. Encoded protein: CSVAPGVGTDTQYF.

The J gene is TRBJ2-5, the V gene TRBV7-6; TRBD2 aligns across 16 bases. Germline lookup yields CDR1 SGHVS and CDR2 FNYEAQ. This CDR3 region has 19 residues. Trimming cost V 3 bases and J 1 base; bases outside gene matches: 8. The CDR3 coding sequence is TGTGCCAGCAGCTTGGGGACTAGCGGGAGGGCCTCCGCCCAAGAGACCCAGTACTTC. Translated, it gives CASSLGTSGRASAQETQYF.

The chain has TRBV5-4 and TRBJ2-7, with 10 bases lining up with TRBD2. The CDR3 has 17 amino acids. V dropped 4 bases and J dropped 7; count of bases not matched to a gene: 17. Germline CDR1 SGHNT, CDR2 YYREEE (reference sequence). CDR3 region: CASSQGGTSGMTGEQYF. The DNA of the CDR3 is TGTGCCAGCAGCCAGGGCGGCACTAGCGGGATGACGGGAGAGCAGTACTTC.

V and J are TRBV5-5 and TRBJ1-4, with D hard to call. This CDR3 is built from 15 residues. CDR1 and CDR2 from the germline V gene are SGHKS and YYEKEE (reference sequence). Trimming removed 1 base from V and 7 bases from J, with 14 bases in between. CDR3 region: CASSLYGNSGEKLFF. The CDR3 DNA sequence: TGTGCCAGCAGCTTGTATGGGAACAGCGGTGAAAAACTGTTTTTT.